This T cell receptor beta chain was recorded in a study of blood T cell repertoires in COVID-19. Study-wide context: Nucleic acid was either cDNA or gDNA, and it came from T cells, B-cell-depleted T cells, or PBMCs.

Germline assignment: CDR1 KGHDR and CDR2 SFDVKD. The CDR3 is 14 amino acids. V lost 12 bases and J 1 base, leaving 14 bases between the germline ends. In the original analysis: Amplifying reference gene primers gave estimates of nucleated cell counts. Assay used: immunoSEQ multiplex PCR; TCRdb lists only in-frame clones, some missing. Clone size and V and J calls were adopted from that table, with D and trimming inferred from the DNA. This sample carries about 190,000 clones, under 90% of them seen once, and the ten largest clones take about 10%. Sequenced input: peripheral blood. The chain uses TRBV24-1 and TRBJ2-2; TRBD1 might be the D (5 bases). The sequence derives from a woman of 80 years or more with active or convalescent COVID-19. In DNA form, the CDR3 reads TGTGCCCCAGCCCGACAGTTGAACACCGGGGAGCTGTTTTTT. It translates to CAPARQLNTGELFF.